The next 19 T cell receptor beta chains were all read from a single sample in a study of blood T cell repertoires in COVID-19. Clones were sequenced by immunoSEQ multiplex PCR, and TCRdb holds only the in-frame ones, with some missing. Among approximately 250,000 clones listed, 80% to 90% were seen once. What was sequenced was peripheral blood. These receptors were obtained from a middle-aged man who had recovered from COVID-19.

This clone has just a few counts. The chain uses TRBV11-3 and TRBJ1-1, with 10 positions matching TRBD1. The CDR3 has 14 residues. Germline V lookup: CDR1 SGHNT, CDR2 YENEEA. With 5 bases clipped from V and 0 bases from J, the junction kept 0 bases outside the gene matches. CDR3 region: CASSGTGVNTEAFF. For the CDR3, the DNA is TGTGCCAGCAGCGGGACAGGGGTGAACACTGAAGCTTTCTTT.

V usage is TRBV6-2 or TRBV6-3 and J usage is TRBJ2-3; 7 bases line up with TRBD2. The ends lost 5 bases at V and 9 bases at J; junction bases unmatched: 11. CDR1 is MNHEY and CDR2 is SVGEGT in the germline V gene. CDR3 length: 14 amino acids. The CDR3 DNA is TGTGCCAGCAGTCCCGGGACTACCCCTGGGACGCAGTATTTT. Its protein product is CASSPGTTPGTQYF.

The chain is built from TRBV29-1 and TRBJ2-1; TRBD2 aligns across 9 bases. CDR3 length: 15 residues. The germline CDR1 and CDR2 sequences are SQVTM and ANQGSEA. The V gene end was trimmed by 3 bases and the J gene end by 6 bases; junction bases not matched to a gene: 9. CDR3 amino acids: CSVDGLAGGGNEQFF. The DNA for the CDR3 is TGCAGCGTTGATGGTCTGGCGGGAGGGGGCAATGAGCAGTTCTTC.

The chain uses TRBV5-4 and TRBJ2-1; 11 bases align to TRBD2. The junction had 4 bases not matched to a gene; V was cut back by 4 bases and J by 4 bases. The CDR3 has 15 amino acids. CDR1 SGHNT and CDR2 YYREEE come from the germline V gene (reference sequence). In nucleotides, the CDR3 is TGTGCCAGCAGCGGGGGGACTAGCGGTTACAATGAGCAGTTCTTC. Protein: CASSGGTSGYNEQFF.

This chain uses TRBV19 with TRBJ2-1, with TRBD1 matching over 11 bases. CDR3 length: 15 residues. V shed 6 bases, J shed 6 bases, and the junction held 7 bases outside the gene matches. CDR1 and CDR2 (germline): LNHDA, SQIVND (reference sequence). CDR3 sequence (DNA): TGTGCCAGTAGGCAAGGACAGGGGGCTTTCAATGAGCAGTTCTTC. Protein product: CASRQGQGAFNEQFF.

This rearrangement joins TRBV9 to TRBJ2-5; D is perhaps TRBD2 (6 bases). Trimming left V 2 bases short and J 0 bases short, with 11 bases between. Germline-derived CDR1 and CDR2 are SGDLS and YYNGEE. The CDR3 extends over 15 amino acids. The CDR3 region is CASSVGLLYQETQYF. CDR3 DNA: TGTGCCAGCAGCGTGGGACTTTTATACCAAGAGACCCAGTACTTC.

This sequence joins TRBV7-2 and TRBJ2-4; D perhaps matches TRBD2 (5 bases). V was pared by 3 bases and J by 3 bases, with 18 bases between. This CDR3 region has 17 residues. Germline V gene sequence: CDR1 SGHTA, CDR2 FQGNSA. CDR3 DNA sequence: TGTGCCAGCAGCTTGCGTCTCGGGGATAGGGACAAAAACATTCAGTACTTC. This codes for CASSLRLGDRDKNIQYF.

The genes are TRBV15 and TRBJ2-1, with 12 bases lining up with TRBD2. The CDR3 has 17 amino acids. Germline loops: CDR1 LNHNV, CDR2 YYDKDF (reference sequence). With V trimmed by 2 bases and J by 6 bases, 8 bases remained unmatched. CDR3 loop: CATSRNPTSGSTNEQFF. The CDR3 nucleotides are TGTGCCACCAGCAGAAATCCGACTAGCGGGAGTACCAATGAGCAGTTCTTC.

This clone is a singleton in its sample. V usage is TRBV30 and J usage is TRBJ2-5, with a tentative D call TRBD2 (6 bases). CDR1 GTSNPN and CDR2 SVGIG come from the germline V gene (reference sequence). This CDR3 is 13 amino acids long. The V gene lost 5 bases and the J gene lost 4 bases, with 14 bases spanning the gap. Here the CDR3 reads CAWAPGLRETQYF. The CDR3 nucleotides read TGTGCCTGGGCACCGGGACTTAGAGAGACCCAGTACTTC.

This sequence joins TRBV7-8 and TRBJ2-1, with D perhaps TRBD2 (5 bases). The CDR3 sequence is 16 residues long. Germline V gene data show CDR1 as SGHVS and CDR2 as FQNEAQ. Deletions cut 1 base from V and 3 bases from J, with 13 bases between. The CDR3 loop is CASSLVAGLIYNEQFF. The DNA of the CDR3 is TGTGCCAGCAGCTTAGTTGCGGGCTTGATCTACAATGAGCAGTTCTTC.

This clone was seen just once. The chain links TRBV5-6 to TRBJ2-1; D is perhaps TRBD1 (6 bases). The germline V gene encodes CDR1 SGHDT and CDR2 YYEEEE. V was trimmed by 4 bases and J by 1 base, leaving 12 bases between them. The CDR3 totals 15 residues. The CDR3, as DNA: TGTGCCAGCAGCCCCGGGACATCATCCTACAATGAGCAGTTCTTC. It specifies CASSPGTSSYNEQFF.

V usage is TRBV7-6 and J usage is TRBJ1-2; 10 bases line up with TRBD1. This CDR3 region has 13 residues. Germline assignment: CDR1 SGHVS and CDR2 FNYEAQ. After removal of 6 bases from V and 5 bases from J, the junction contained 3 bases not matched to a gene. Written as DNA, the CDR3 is TGTGCCAGCAGTCCGGACAGGGGGTATGGCTACACCTTC. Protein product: CASSPDRGYGYTF.

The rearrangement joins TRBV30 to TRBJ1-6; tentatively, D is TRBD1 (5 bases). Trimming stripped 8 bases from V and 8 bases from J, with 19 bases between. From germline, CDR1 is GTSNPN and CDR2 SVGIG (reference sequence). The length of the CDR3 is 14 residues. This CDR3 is CAGDDTTNYSPLHF. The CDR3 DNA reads TGTGCCGGGGACGATACTACTAACTATTCACCCCTCCACTTT.

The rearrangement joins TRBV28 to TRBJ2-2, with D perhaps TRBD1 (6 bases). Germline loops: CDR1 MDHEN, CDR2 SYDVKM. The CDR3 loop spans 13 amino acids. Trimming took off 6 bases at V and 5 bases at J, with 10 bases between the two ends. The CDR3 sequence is CASRYQGTGELFF. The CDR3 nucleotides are TGTGCCAGCAGGTACCAGGGGACCGGGGAGCTGTTTTTT.

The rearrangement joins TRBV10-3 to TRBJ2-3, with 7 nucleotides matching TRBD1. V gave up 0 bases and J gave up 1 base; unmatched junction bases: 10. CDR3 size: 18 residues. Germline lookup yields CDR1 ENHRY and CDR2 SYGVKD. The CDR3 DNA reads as TGTGCCATCAGTGAGTCTAAACAGGGGCTAATGGGCACAGATACGCAGTATTTT. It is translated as CAISESKQGLMGTDTQYF.

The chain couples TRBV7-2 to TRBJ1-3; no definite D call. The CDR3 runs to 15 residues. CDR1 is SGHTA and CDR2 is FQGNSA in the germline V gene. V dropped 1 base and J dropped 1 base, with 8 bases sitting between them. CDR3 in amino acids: CASSLGAPSGNTIYF. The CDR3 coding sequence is TGTGCCAGCAGCTTAGGGGCTCCGTCTGGAAACACCATATATTTT.

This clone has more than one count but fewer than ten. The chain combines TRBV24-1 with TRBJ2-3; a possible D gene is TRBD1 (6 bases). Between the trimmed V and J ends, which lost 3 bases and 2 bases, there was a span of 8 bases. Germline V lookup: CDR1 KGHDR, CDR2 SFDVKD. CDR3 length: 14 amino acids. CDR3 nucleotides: TGTGCCACCAGTGATGGGGGCTACACAGATACGCAGTATTTT. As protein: CATSDGGYTDTQYF.

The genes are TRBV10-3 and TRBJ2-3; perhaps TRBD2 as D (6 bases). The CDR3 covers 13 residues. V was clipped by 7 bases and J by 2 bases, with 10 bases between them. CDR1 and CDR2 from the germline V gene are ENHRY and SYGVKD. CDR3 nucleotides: TGTGCCATCACAACGGGGGACACAGATACGCAGTATTTT. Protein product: CAITTGDTDTQYF.

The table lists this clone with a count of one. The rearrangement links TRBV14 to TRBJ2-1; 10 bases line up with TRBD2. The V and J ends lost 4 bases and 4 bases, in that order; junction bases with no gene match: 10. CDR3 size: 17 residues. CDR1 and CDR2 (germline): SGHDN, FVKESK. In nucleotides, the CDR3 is TGTGCCAGCAGCCGCCCGGGACTAGCGAGAAGTTACAATGAGCAGTTCTTC. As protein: CASSRPGLARSYNEQFF.